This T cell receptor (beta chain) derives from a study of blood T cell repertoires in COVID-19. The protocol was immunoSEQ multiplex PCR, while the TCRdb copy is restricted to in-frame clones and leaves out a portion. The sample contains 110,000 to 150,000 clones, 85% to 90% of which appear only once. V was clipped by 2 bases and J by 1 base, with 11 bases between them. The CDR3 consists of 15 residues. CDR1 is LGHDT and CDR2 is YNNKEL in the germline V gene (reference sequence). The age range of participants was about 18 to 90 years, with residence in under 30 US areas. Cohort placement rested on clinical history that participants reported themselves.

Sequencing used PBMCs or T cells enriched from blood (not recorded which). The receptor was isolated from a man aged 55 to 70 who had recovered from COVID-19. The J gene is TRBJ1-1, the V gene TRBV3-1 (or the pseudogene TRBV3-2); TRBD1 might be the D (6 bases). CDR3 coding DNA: TGTGCCAGCAGCCAATCCGACAGGACGAACACTGAAGCTTTCTTT. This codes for CASSQSDRTNTEAFF.